The 25 T cell receptor beta chains in this list originate from one sample, sequenced in a study of blood T cells in healthy people across ages. Using a J-beta primer mix together with a sample-barcoded 5' primer, a second PCR was run for about 7 to 12 cycles. One entry per CDR3 protein results from TCRdb running MiXCR on the 5' RACE reads. The data contain 650,000 to 1,000,000 distinct CDR3 sequences, 36% of them seen just once; the ten biggest clones take up under 15%. The sequenced sample consisted of blood. The receptors were sampled from a man aged 18 to 35 in good health.

A few counts support this clonotype. J is TRBJ1-4 and V is TRBV7-8, with D hard to call. V was pared by 5 bases and J by 4 bases, with 11 bases between. Germline lookup yields CDR1 SGHVS and CDR2 FQNEAQ. This CDR3 is 14 amino acids long. The CDR3 loop is CASSPSRINEKLFF. CDR3 DNA sequence: TGTGCCAGCAGCCCCAGCCGGATTAATGAAAAACTGTTTTTT.

The chain has TRBV9 and TRBJ2-2; D uncertain. In germline, CDR1 is SGDLS, CDR2 YYNGEE. The CDR3 extends over 16 amino acids. Deletions cut 1 base from V and 2 bases from J, with 12 bases between. Written as DNA, the CDR3 is TGTGCCAGCAGCGTAAATAATAGCAGAAACACCGGGGAGCTGTTTTTT. Its translation is CASSVNNSRNTGELFF.

This clonotype was picked up a small number of times. CDR3 nucleotides: TGTGCCAGCAGCTCCTGGGGGGGAGATACGCAGTATTTT. Residues: CASSSWGGDTQYF. The rearrangement links TRBV11-2 to TRBJ2-3; the match to TRBD2 covers 7 bases. There are 13 residues in the CDR3. Trimming removed 4 bases from V and 5 bases from J; junction bases left unmatched: 3. Germline V gene data show CDR1 as SGHAT and CDR2 as FQNNGV.

The rearrangement uses TRBV19 and TRBJ1-1; D not certain. Trimming pared 0 bases from V and 11 bases from J, leaving 16 bases between. From germline, CDR1 is LNHDA and CDR2 SQIVND (reference sequence). The CDR3 has 14 residues. CDR3 region: CASSIDRGSGAAFF. The CDR3 DNA sequence: TGTGCCAGTAGTATAGATCGTGGGTCGGGCGCGGCTTTCTTT.

The chain recombines TRBV20-1 with TRBJ2-7, with D perhaps TRBD1 (5 bases). Judging by the DNA end, TRBJ2-5 fits better; the J call may be wrong. CDR1 and CDR2 (germline): DFQATT, SNEGSKA (reference sequence). This CDR3 region has 16 residues. The CDR3 sequence: CSARDFQGSSLETQYF. Here the CDR3 DNA reads TGCAGTGCTAGAGATTTCCAGGGAAGCTCCCTCGAGACCCAGTACTTC.

This chain uses TRBV4-2 with TRBJ1-1; the match to TRBD1 covers 7 bases. The CDR3 runs 14 residues. The V segment lost 2 bases and the J segment 9 bases; nucleotides outside the gene matches: 9. The germline CDR1 and CDR2 sequences are LGHNA and YNFKEQ. The CDR3 DNA reads TGTGCCAGCAGCCAAACAATTCCACAGGGGAAAGCTTTCTTT. Translating it yields CASSQTIPQGKAFF.

This clonotype was observed once. An end of the junction does not agree with germline; a read error may underlie this. The chain is built from TRBV7-2 and TRBJ2-3; 9 nucleotides agree with TRBD2. Germline assignment: CDR1 SGHTA and CDR2 FQGNSA. This CDR3 is built from 17 residues. The CDR3 protein is CASSPCTGLACTDTQNF. The DNA of the CDR3 is TGTGCCAGCAGCCCATGTACGGGACTAGCATGCACAGATACGCAGAATTTT.

This clonotype was detected only a few times. This chain connects TRBV7-2 to TRBJ1-4; 7 positions agree with TRBD1. After removal of 5 bases from V and 8 bases from J, the junction contained 11 bases not matched to a gene. The CDR3 spans 15 residues. CDR1 SGHTA and CDR2 FQGNSA come from the germline V gene. The CDR3 sequence: CASSHQTGYEEKLFF. DNA of the CDR3: TGTGCCAGCAGCCACCAGACAGGGTATGAAGAAAAACTGTTTTTT.

This clonotype was seen ten or more times. The genes are TRBV12-3 or TRBV12-4 and TRBJ2-5; 7 nucleotides match TRBD2. Germline trimming cut 6 bases from V and 3 bases from J; bases unmatched to any gene: 7. This CDR3 contains 14 residues. CDR3 sequence: CASSLSGLKETQYF. Here the CDR3 DNA reads TGTGCCAGCAGCCTTAGCGGGCTAAAAGAGACCCAGTACTTC.

V gene TRBV7-2 combines with J gene TRBJ2-4; 9 nucleotides match TRBD2. This CDR3 contains 16 residues. CDR1 and CDR2 from the germline V gene are SGHTA and FQGNSA. The junction had 7 bases not matched to a gene; V was cut back by 3 bases and J by 4 bases. The CDR3 spells CASSLMEAGGKNIQYF. The DNA for the CDR3 is TGTGCCAGCAGCTTGATGGAAGCGGGGGGAAAAAACATTCAGTACTTC.

Only a few counts were recorded for this clonotype. The chain has TRBV6-2 or TRBV6-3 and TRBJ2-1; 9 bases are a match to TRBD1. Germline V gives CDR1 MNHEY, CDR2 SVGEGT. CDR3 length equals 14 residues. The V and J ends lost 2 bases and 7 bases, in that order; junction bases with no gene match: 3. The CDR3 nucleotides are TGTGCCAGCAGTTACGTACAGGGGGCGAATGAGCAGTTCTTC. This encodes CASSYVQGANEQFF.

The chain uses TRBV12-3 or TRBV12-4 and TRBJ1-2, with 8 nucleotides matching TRBD1. The CDR3 length is 14 residues. V shed 5 bases and J 5 bases; nucleotides not matched to a gene: 7. This chain's CDR3 is CASSTPGQAYGYTF. The CDR3 nucleotides are TGTGCCAGCAGTACGCCGGGACAGGCATATGGCTACACCTTC.

This clonotype was seen only a few times. The V gene is TRBV6-1, the J gene TRBJ2-3; 13 bases align to TRBD2. Trimming at V came to 7 bases and at J to 4 bases, leaving 8 bases not matched to a gene. Germline V lookup: CDR1 MNHNS, CDR2 SASEGT. The CDR3 extends over 16 amino acids. CDR3 amino acids: CASIKLAGGGADTQYF. The CDR3 DNA sequence: TGTGCCAGCATTAAACTAGCGGGAGGGGGGGCAGATACGCAGTATTTT.

V is TRBV7-9 and J is TRBJ1-4, with D hard to call. This CDR3 is built from 13 residues. Trimming took 8 bases from V and 0 from J, leaving 7 bases between them. From germline, CDR1 is SEHNR and CDR2 FQNEAQ (reference sequence). CDR3 sequence (DNA): TGTGCCAGCGTGGGTGCAACTAATGAAAAACTGTTTTTT. It yields the protein CASVGATNEKLFF.

The genes are TRBV12-3 or TRBV12-4 and TRBJ2-7, with D maybe TRBD2 (5 bases). This CDR3 region has 14 residues. The V gene lost 6 bases and the J gene lost 4 bases, with 16 bases spanning the gap. Here the CDR3 DNA reads TGTGCCAGCAGACTGGGAGTTTCTACTTACGAGCAGTACTTC. Protein product: CASRLGVSTYEQYF.

In this sample, this clonotype turned up a few times. J is TRBJ1-5 and V is TRBV6-6; D is perhaps TRBD1 (5 bases). The CDR3 length is 13 residues. Trimming removed 5 bases from V and 3 bases from J, with 8 bases in between. Germline V gives CDR1 MNHNY, CDR2 SVGAGI (reference sequence). CDR3 sequence reads: CASSRGANQPQHF. CDR3 sequence (DNA): TGTGCCAGCAGTCGCGGGGCCAATCAGCCCCAGCATTTT.

At least ten counts were recorded for this clonotype. The V call is TRBV7-8, the J call TRBJ2-7; TRBD1 agrees at 8 bases. The length of the CDR3 is 14 residues. With V trimmed by 3 bases and J by 0 bases, 1 base remained unmatched. Looked up from germline, CDR1 is SGHVS and CDR2 is FQNEAQ. The CDR3 DNA reads as TGTGCCAGCAGCTTGGACAGGGTCTCCTACGAGCAGTACTTC. Translation: CASSLDRVSYEQYF.

A note on this clonotype: This could be a read error, since a much larger clone is one nucleotide away. This chain links TRBV5-1 with TRBJ2-5; TRBD2 matches at 9 bases. V dropped 4 bases and J dropped 11; count of bases not matched to a gene: 15. The germline V gene has CDR1 SGHRS and CDR2 YFSETQ. This CDR3 is 15 amino acids long. This CDR3 reads CASSPSGGYYNEQYF. CDR3 DNA: TGCGCCAGCAGCCCGAGCGGGGGGTATTACAATGAGCAGTACTTC.

V usage is TRBV10-3 and J usage is TRBJ1-1; a possible D gene is TRBD1 (5 bases). The germline CDR1 and CDR2 sequences are ENHRY and SYGVKD. The CDR3 has 14 amino acids. Trimming pared 2 bases from V and 6 bases from J, leaving 13 bases between. CDR3 bases: TGTGCCATCAGTGAGGAAATGGGGACTCCTGAAGCTTTCTTT. Translating gives CAISEEMGTPEAFF.

Ten or more counts support this clonotype. Germline and junction disagree at one end, which may indicate a read error. The chain joins TRBV3-1 to TRBJ2-1; D is unresolved. Germline loops: CDR1 LGHDT, CDR2 YNNKEL (reference sequence). The CDR3 extends over 12 amino acids. The CDR3 region has the DNA TGCGCCAGCAGCCAAGATTTCAATGAGCAGTTCTTC. This gives the protein CASSQDFNEQFF.

J is TRBJ2-3 and V is TRBV6-6; 8 bases are shared with TRBD2. The V gene's germline CDR1 is MNHNY and CDR2 SVGAGI (reference sequence). CDR3 size: 13 residues. The V segment lost 7 bases and the J segment 10 bases; nucleotides outside the gene matches: 10. CDR3 DNA sequence: TGTGCCAGCAAGACGGGCGGGGGGATTTCGCAGTATTTT. The encoded protein is CASKTGGGISQYF.

The sample holds many counts of this clonotype. The chain combines TRBV30 with TRBJ2-7; D gene uncertain. The CDR3 is 11 residues long. Trimming took off 0 bases at V and 0 bases at J, with 0 bases between the two ends. The germline gives CDR1 GTSNPN, CDR2 SVGIG (reference sequence). The CDR3 sequence is CAWSVSYEQYF. The CDR3, as DNA: TGTGCCTGGAGTGTCTCCTACGAGCAGTACTTC.

This clonotype has just a few counts. The genes are TRBV5-1 and TRBJ2-7; D assignment may be TRBD1 or TRBD2 (6 bases each). This CDR3 region has 14 residues. The germline gives CDR1 SGHRS, CDR2 YFSETQ. With 0 bases removed from V and 2 bases from J, the gap between germline ends came to 9 bases. The CDR3 DNA is TGCGCCAGCAGCTTGGGGGGGGCGACCTACGAGCAGTACTTC. Its translation is CASSLGGATYEQYF.

This clonotype has a count of ten or more. The rearrangement uses TRBV6-6 and TRBJ2-1; D unclear. The germline V and J ends were trimmed by 6 bases and 8 bases, with 5 bases remaining between them. Looked up from germline, CDR1 is MNHNY and CDR2 is SVGAGI (reference sequence). The CDR3 spans 10 residues. The CDR3 here is CASRGDEQFF. The CDR3 DNA sequence: TGTGCCAGCAGGGGCGATGAGCAGTTCTTC.

This clonotype was detected many times. This chain joins TRBV12-3 or TRBV12-4 and TRBJ2-1; 13 bases map to TRBD2. Losses at the gene ends were 5 bases for V and 8 bases for J; bases not matched to a gene: 6. This CDR3 is built from 15 residues. CDR3 sequence reads: CASSVTSGGAHEQFF. Written as DNA, the CDR3 is TGTGCCAGCAGTGTTACTAGCGGGGGGGCTCATGAGCAGTTCTTC.